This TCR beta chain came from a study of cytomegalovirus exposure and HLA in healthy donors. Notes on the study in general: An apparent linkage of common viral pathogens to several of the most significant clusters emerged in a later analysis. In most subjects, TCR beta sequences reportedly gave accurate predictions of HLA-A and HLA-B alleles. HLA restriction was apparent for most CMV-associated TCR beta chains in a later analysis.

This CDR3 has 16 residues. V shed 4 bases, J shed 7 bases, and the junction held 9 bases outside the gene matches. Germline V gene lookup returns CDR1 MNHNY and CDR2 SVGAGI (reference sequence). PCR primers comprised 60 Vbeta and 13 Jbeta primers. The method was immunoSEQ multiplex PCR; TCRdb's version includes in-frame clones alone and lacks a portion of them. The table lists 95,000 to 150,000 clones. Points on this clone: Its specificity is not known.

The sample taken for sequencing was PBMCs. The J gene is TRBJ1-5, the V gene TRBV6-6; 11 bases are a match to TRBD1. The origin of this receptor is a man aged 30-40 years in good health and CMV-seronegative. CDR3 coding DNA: TGTGCCAGCAGTTGGGGGACAGGGGGGAAAGGGCAGCCCCAGCATTTT. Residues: CASSWGTGGKGQPQHF.